Presented here are 5 T cell receptor beta chains from one specimen sequenced in a study of sequential checkpoint blockade in melanoma. Generated by immunoSEQ multiplex PCR, the TCRdb table keeps only in-frame clones and is missing some. The sample includes about 14,000 clones, roughly three quarters of them seen just once. Treatment indicated: randomized to nivolumab then ipilimumab (arm A) or the reverse (arm B). The sequences come from CD8+ T cells sorted from blood (inferred from file names), collected from a patient given nivolumab and ipilimumab in sequence. All receptors derive from a human patient with melanoma. Some clones in this sample may be carry-over from other donors' samples.

This clone occurred a few times. The V and J genes are TRBV7-9 and TRBJ1-5; no definite D call. The CDR3 is made up of 13 amino acids. Germline CDR1 and CDR2: SEHNR and FQNEAQ (reference sequence). V was pared by 3 bases and J by 2 bases, with 5 bases between. CDR3 nucleotides: TGTGCCAGCAGCTTCACAGGCAATCAGCCCCAGCATTTT. Translating it yields CASSFTGNQPQHF.

This chain joins TRBV4-2 and TRBJ2-7; D possibly corresponds to TRBD1 (6 bases). Germline CDR1 LGHNA, CDR2 YNFKEQ. The CDR3 is 14 amino acids. The germline V and J ends were trimmed by 0 bases and 10 bases, with 16 bases remaining between them. CDR3 protein: CASSQDFEVGGQYF. The CDR3 DNA reads as TGTGCCAGCAGCCAAGATTTCGAGGTAGGGGGACAGTACTTC.

This chain uses TRBV27 with TRBJ1-2, with TRBD1 identical over 7 bases. The CDR3 totals 15 residues. Germline V gives CDR1 MNHEY, CDR2 SMNVEV (reference sequence). Losses at the gene ends were 8 bases for V and 6 bases for J; bases not matched to a gene: 15. CDR3 loop: CASGLDVRGRDGYTF. In DNA, the CDR3 is TGTGCCAGCGGTCTCGATGTAAGGGGGCGAGATGGCTACACCTTC.

This clone was recorded a few times. The chain uses TRBV2 and TRBJ1-3; D call uncertain. Germline values: CDR1 SNHLY, CDR2 FYNNEI. V gave up 6 bases and J gave up 3 bases, with 12 bases separating them. The CDR3 contains 14 residues. The CDR3 sequence: CASSWGGIGNTIYF. The CDR3 DNA reads as TGTGCCAGCAGCTGGGGAGGCATTGGAAACACCATATATTTT.

The chain has TRBV29-1 and TRBJ2-7; tentative D call: TRBD1 (6 bases). The V and J ends lost 1 base and 6 bases respectively, with 13 bases between them. The CDR3 totals 13 residues. CDR1 and CDR2 from the germline V gene are SQVTM and ANQGSEA. The CDR3 sequence: CSVEGRGRGEQYF. DNA of the CDR3: TGCAGCGTTGAAGGAAGGGGGAGAGGCGAGCAGTACTTC.